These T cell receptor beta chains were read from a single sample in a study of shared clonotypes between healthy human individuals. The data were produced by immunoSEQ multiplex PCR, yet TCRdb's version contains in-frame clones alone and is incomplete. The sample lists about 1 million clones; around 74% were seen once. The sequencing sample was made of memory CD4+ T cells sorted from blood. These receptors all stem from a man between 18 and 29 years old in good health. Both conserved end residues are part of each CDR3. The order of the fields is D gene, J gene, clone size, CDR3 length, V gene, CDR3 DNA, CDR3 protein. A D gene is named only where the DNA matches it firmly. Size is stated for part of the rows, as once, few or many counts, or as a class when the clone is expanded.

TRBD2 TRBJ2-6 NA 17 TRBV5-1 TGCGCCAGCAGCCAAGCGGGAGCGATTCGGGGGGCCAACGTCCTGACTTTC CASSQAGAIRGANVLTF
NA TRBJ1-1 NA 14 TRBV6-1 TGTGCCAGCAGTGAAATTTCCCCGAAAGAGGAGACTTTCTTT CASSEISPKEETFF
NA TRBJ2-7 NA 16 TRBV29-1 TGCAGCGTTGCGGCGGGGGCAAAAGGAGTGGGCTACGAGCAGTACTTC CSVAAGAKGVGYEQYF
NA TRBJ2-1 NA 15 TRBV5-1 TGCGCCAGCAGCTTGGTCGCTAACGCCTACAATGAGCAGTTCTTC CASSLVANAYNEQFF
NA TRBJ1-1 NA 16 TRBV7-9 TGTGCCAGCAGCTTACTCTTATCCAGGGGCCTGACTGAAGCTTTCTTT CASSLLLSRGLTEAFF
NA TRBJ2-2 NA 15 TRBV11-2 TGTGCCAGCAGCTTAGATCCCAGTTGGGCCGGGGAGCTGTTTTTT CASSLDPSWAGELFF
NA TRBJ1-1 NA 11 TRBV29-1 TGCAGCGCGGGGGGCGGCACTGAAGCTTTCTTT CSAGGGTEAFF
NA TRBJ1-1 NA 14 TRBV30 TGTGCCTGGAAATCCGGACGGCCGAACACTGAAGCTTTCTTT CAWKSGRPNTEAFF
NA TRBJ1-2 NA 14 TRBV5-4 TGTGCCAGCAGCTCCTATTACGGGACCTATGGCTACACCTTC CASSSYYGTYGYTF
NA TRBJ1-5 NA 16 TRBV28 TGTGCCAGTCCCTCGACAGAGATCCAACGCAATCAGCCCCAGCATTTT CASPSTEIQRNQPQHF
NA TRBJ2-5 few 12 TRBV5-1 TGCGCCAGCAGCGAAAATAGACAGGTCCCCCACTTC CASSENRQVPHF
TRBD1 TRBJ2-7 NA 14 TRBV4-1 TGCGCCAGCAGCCAAGCGGACAGGCTATACGAGCAGTACTTC CASSQADRLYEQYF
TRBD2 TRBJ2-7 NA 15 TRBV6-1 TGTGCCAGCAGTGATCTAGCGGGAGTCTATGCCGAGCAGTACTTC CASSDLAGVYAEQYF
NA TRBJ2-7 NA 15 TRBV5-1 TGCGCCAGCAGCCAAACAGGATTAGACTCCTACGAGCAGTACTTC CASSQTGLDSYEQYF
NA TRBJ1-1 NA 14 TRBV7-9 TGTGCCAGCACCAAATGGGGGCTGAACACTGAAGCTTTCTTT CASTKWGLNTEAFF
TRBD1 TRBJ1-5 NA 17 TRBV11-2 TGTGCCAGCAGCCAGGGGGGGCTTGGATATAGCAATCAGCCCCAGCATTTT CASSQGGLGYSNQPQHF
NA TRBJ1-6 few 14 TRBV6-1 TGTGCCAGCATGGTCGCGACAGTGTATTCACCCCTCCACTTT CASMVATVYSPLHF
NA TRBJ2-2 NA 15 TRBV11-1 TGTGCCAGCAGCTTACGCAGGGCGAACACCGGGGAGCTGTTTTTT CASSLRRANTGELFF
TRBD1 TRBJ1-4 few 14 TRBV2 TGTGCCAGCACTTACAGGGGGACTAATGAAAAACTGTTTTTT CASTYRGTNEKLFF
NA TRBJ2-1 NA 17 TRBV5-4 TGTGCCAGCAGCTACCCCACTAACGGAAGGAGAACCCCTGAGCAGTTCTTC CASSYPTNGRRTPEQFF
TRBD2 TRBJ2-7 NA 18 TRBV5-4 TGTGCCAGCAGCTTGGGCGGGACTAGCGGGAGTAGTATCTACGAGCAGTACTTC CASSLGGTSGSSIYEQYF
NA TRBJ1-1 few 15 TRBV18 TGTGCCAGCTCACCACCGTCAGGGATAGCGGGGGAGGTTTTCTTT CASSPPSGIAGEVFF
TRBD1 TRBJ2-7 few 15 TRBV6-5 TGTGCCAGCAGAATCGGGACAGGGGGGACCTACGAGCAGTACTTC CASRIGTGGTYEQYF
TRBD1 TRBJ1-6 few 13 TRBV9 TGTGCCAGCAGCGCCACAGGGGTCTCACCCCTCCACTTT CASSATGVSPLHF
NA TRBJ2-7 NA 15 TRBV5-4 TGTGCCAGCAGCTTGTCCCTGGGGAGCTCCTACGAGCAGTACTTC CASSLSLGSSYEQYF
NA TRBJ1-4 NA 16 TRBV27 TGTGCCAGCAGTTTATCGATGGGAGGGCTGGGAGAAAAACTGTTTTTT CASSLSMGGLGEKLFF
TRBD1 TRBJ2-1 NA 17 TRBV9 TGTGCCAGCAGCGTAGCCCCTCGGAAGACAGGGAGTAATGAGCAGTTCTTC CASSVAPRKTGSNEQFF
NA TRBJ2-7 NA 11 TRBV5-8 TGTGCCAGCAGCATAGGCTACGAGCAGTACTTC CASSIGYEQYF
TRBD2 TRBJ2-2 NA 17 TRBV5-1 TGCGCCAGCAGCTTGGGTCCGGGACTAGATCACACCGGGGAGCTGTTTTTT CASSLGPGLDHTGELFF
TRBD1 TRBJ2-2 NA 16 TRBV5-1 TGCGCCAGCAGCTTTGGGGACAGGTCGAACACCGGGGAGCTGTTTTTT CASSFGDRSNTGELFF
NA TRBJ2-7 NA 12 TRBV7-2 TGTGCCAGCAGCTTCATGGGATACGAGCAGTACTTC CASSFMGYEQYF
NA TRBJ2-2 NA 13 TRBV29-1 TGCAGCGTCAGAGGACTGGACACCGGGGAGCTGTTTTTT CSVRGLDTGELFF
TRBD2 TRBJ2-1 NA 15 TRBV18 TGTGCCAGCTCACCCGCACTAGCGGGAGATAATGAGCAGTTCTTC CASSPALAGDNEQFF
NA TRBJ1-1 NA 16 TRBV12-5 TGTGCTAGTGGTTTGGTAAGCGGGGGGCTTGAGACTGAAGCTTTCTTT CASGLVSGGLETEAFF
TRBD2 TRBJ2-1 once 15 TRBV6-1 TGTGCCAGCAGCGCAGGACTAGCGGGGAGTAATGAGCAGTTCTTC CASSAGLAGSNEQFF
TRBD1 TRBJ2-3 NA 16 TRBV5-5 TGTGCCAGCAGCCCATGGACAGGCCTAAGCACAGATACGCAGTATTTT CASSPWTGLSTDTQYF
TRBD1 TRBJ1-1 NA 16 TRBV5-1 TGCGCCAGCAGTCAAGAGGGGACAGGACGGAACACTGAAGCTTTCTTT CASSQEGTGRNTEAFF
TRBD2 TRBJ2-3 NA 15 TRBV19 TGTGCCAGTAGTATAGATGGGACTAGCCTTCAAACGCAGTATTTT CASSIDGTSLQTQYF
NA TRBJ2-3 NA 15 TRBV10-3 TGTGCCATCAGTGGAGCGCGGTCCAACACAGATACGCAGTATTTT CAISGARSNTDTQYF
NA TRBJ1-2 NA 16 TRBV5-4 TGTGCCAGCAGCTTGCCCAATAACGCCGCTCTCTATGGCTACACCTTC CASSLPNNAALYGYTF
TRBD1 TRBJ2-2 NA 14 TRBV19 TGTGCCAGTAGGGACAGGGGTCGCACCGGGGAGCTGTTTTTT CASRDRGRTGELFF